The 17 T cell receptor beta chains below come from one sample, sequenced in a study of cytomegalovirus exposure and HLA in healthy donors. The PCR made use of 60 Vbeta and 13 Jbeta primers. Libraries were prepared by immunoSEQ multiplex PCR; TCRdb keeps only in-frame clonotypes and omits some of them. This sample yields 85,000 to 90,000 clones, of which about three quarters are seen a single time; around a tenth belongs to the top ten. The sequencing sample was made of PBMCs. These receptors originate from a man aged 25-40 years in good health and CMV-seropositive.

CDR3 sequence (DNA): TGTGCCAGCAGTGAGACTCCGGGACAGGGGGGAGAGACCCAGTACTTC. It translates to CASSETPGQGGETQYF. The chain employs TRBV6-1 and TRBJ2-5; 11 bases match TRBD1. Germline loops: CDR1 MNHNS, CDR2 SASEGT. V shed 3 bases, J shed 4 bases, and the junction held 7 bases outside the gene matches. The CDR3 is made up of 16 amino acids.

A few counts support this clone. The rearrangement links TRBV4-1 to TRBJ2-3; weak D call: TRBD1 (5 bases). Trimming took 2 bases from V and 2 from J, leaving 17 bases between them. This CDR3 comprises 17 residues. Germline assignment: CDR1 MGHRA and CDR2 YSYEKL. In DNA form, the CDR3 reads TGCGCCAGCAGCCAATTAGGAATGGGCAGGGCCACAGATACGCAGTATTTT. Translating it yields CASSQLGMGRATDTQYF.

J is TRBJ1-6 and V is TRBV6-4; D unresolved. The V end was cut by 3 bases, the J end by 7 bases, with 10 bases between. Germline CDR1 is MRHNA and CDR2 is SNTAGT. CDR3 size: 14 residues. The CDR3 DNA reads TGTGCCAGCAGTGATGGGCACGAGAATTCACCCCTCCACTTT. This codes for CASSDGHENSPLHF.

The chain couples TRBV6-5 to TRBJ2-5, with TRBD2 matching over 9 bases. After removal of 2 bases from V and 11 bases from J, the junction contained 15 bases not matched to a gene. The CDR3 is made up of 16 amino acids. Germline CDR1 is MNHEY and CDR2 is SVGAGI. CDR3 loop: CASSYGGGGALGEQYF. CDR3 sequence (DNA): TGTGCCAGCAGTTACGGTGGCGGGGGGGCCCTGGGGGAGCAGTACTTC.

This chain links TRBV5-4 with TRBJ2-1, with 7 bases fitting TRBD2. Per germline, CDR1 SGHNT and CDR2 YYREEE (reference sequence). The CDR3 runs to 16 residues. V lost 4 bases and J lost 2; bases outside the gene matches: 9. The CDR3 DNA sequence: TGTGCCAGCAGCCCGCCGGGCGCGGGGGCCTACAATGAGCAGTTCTTC. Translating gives CASSPPGAGAYNEQFF. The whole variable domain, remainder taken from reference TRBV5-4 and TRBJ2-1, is ETGVTQSPTHLIKTRGQQVTLRCSSQSGHNTVSWYQQALGQGPQFIFQYYREEENGRGNFPPRFSGLQFPNYSSELNVNALELDDSALYLCASSPPGAGAYNEQFFGPGTRLTVL.

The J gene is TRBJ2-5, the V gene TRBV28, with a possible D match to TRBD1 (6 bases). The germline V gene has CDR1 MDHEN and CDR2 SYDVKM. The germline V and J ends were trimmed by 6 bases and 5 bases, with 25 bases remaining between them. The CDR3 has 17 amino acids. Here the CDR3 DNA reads TGTGCCAGCAGCTTCTTGGGGACACCGGGACATCGGGAGACCCAGTACTTC. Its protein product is CASSFLGTPGHRETQYF.

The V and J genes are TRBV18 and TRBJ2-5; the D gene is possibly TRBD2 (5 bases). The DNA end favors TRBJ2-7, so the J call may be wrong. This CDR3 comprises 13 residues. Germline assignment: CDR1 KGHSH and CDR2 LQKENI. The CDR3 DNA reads TGTGCCAGCTCACCACTGAGGGACTACGAGCAGTACTTC. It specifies CASSPLRDYEQYF.

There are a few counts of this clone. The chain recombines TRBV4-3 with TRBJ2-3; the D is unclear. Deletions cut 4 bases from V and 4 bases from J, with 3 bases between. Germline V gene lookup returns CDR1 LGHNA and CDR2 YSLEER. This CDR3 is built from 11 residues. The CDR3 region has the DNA TGCGCCAGCAGCCCCGCAGATACGCAGTATTTT. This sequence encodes CASSPADTQYF.

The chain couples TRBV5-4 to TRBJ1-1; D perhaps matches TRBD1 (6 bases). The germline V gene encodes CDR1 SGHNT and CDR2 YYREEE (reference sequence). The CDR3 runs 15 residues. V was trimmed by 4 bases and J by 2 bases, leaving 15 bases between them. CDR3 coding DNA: TGTGCCAGCAGCACCACGGGGGGGCACAACACTGAAGCTTTCTTT. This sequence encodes CASSTTGGHNTEAFF.

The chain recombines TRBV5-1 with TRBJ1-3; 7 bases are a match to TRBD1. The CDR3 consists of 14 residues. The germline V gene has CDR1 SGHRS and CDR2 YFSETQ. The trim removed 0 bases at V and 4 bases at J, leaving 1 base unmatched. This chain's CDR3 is CASSLAGGGNTIYF. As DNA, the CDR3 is TGCGCCAGCAGCTTGGCAGGGGGAGGAAACACCATATATTTT.

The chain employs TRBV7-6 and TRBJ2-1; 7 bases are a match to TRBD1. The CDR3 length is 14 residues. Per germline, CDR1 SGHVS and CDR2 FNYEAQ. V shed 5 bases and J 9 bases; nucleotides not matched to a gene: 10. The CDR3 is CASSQQGWRSEQFF. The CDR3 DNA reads TGTGCCAGCAGCCAACAGGGGTGGCGAAGTGAGCAGTTCTTC.

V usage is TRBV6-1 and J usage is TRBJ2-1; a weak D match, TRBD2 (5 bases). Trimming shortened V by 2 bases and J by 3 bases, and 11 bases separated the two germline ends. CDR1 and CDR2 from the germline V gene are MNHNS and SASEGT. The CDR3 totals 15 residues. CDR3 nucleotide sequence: TGTGCCAGCAGTGAAAACGGACTGAACTACAATGAGCAGTTCTTC. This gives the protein CASSENGLNYNEQFF.

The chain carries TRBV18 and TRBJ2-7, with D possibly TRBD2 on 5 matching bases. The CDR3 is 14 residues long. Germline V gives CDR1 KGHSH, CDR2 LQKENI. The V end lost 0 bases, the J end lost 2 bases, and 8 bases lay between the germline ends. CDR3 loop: CASSPPPGTYEQYF. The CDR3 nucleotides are TGTGCCAGCTCACCACCCCCGGGGACCTACGAGCAGTACTTC.

The CDR3 nucleotides read TGTGCCAGCAGTTCCACGACAGGGAACTATGGCTACACCTTC. It codes for CASSSTTGNYGYTF. This chain connects TRBV6-6 to TRBJ1-2; 7 bases match TRBD1. Germline values: CDR1 MNHNY, CDR2 SVGAGI (reference sequence). CDR3 length equals 14 residues. J lost 2 bases, V lost 4 bases, and 4 bases had no gene match.

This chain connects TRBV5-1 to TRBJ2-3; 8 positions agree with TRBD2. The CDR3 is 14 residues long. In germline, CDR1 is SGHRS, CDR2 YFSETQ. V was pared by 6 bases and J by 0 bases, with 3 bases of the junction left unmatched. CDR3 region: CASIAGTSTDTQYF. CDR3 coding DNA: TGCGCCAGCATAGCGGGAACTAGCACAGATACGCAGTATTTT.

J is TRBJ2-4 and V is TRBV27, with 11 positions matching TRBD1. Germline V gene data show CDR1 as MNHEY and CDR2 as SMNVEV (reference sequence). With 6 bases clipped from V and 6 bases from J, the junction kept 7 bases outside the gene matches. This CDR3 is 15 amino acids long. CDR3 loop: CASRVLGTGGNIQYF. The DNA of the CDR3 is TGTGCCAGCAGAGTCCTGGGGACAGGGGGAAACATTCAGTACTTC.

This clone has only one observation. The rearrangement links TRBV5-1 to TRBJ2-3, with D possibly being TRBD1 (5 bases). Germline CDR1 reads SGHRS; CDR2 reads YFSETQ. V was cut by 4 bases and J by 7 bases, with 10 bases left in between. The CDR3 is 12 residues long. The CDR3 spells CASSDDSHTQYF. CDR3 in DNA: TGCGCCAGCAGCGACGACAGCCATACGCAGTATTTT.